Below, 16 T cell receptor beta chains from the same sample are listed, as sequenced in a study of cytomegalovirus exposure and HLA in healthy donors (dated by TCRdb to between 2016 and 2019). Library prep was done by the immunoSEQ multiplex PCR assay. This is the immuneACCESS table as TCRdb keeps it, with only in-frame sequences that have V and J called. A part of the clones is gone; compared with another copy, unresolved V genes explain less than half, and the rest is unexplained. Within this sample are about 120,000 clones, with roughly 87% of them counted one time only. Around 1.3% of the sample is in the top ten clones. The sequenced material came from PBMCs. These receptors all come from a woman in her late teens or twenties in good health and CMV-seronegative.

The chain is built from TRBV4-1 and TRBJ2-1, with 8 nucleotides matching TRBD1. This CDR3 is built from 15 residues. From germline, CDR1 is MGHRA and CDR2 YSYEKL. V gave up 4 bases and J gave up 6 bases; unmatched junction bases: 8. The CDR3 protein is CASSLGQELANEQFF. The CDR3 nucleotides read TGCGCCAGCAGCCTGGGACAGGAATTGGCCAATGAGCAGTTCTTC.

J is TRBJ2-3 and V is TRBV4-2, with D perhaps matching TRBD2 (7 bases). The V gene's germline CDR1 is LGHNA and CDR2 YNFKEQ. The CDR3 sequence is 16 residues long. V lost 4 bases, J lost 3 bases, and 17 bases lay in between. The CDR3 region is CASSRGGAFSTDTQYF. The CDR3, as DNA: TGTGCCAGCAGCCGGGGGGGGGCCTTTTCGACAGATACGCAGTATTTT.

The V gene is TRBV6-5, the J gene TRBJ2-1; D may be TRBD1 (6 bases). Trimming left V 7 bases short and J 10 bases short, with 11 bases between. The CDR3 sequence is 11 residues long. CDR1 and CDR2 (germline): MNHEY, SVGAGI. The CDR3 DNA reads as TGTGCCAGCACCTCGGGGACAGAGCAGTTCTTC. Its translation: CASTSGTEQFF.

The chain links TRBV5-4 to TRBJ1-6; no firm D call. V lost 4 bases to trimming and J lost 0 bases, with 14 bases between them. The length of the CDR3 is 17 residues. CDR1 SGHNT and CDR2 YYREEE come from the germline V gene (reference sequence). This chain's CDR3 is CASSPRDGSSYNSPLHF. The CDR3 DNA reads as TGTGCCAGCAGCCCACGCGATGGTAGCTCCTATAATTCACCCCTCCACTTT.

The chain combines TRBV10-2 with TRBJ2-1; 10 nucleotides align to TRBD2. Germline V CDR1 and CDR2: WSHSY, SAAADI. The CDR3 sequence is 13 residues long. V lost 5 bases and J lost 13; bases outside the gene matches: 8. The CDR3 DNA reads TGCGCCAGCAGTATGGCTAGCGGGGGCCCCCAGTTCTTC. Its translation is CASSMASGGPQFF.

J is TRBJ2-2 and V is TRBV5-1; 11 bases align to TRBD2. From germline, CDR1 is SGHRS and CDR2 YFSETQ. V gave up 4 bases and J gave up 0 bases; unmatched junction bases: 26. The CDR3 totals 24 residues. CDR3 nucleotide sequence: TGCGCCAGCAGCCCCGGGTGGAAGATTCCTGATGGGCTAGCGGGGGGCGCGAACACCGGGGAGCTGTTTTTT. Translation: CASSPGWKIPDGLAGGANTGELFF.

V is TRBV5-4 and J is TRBJ1-3; D is possibly TRBD1 (6 bases). The CDR3 runs to 14 residues. The germline V and J ends were trimmed by 7 bases and 0 bases, with 11 bases remaining between them. From germline, CDR1 is SGHNT and CDR2 YYREEE (reference sequence). The CDR3 sequence is CASQTGNSGNTIYF. DNA of the CDR3: TGTGCCAGCCAGACAGGAAACTCTGGAAACACCATATATTTT.

This chain links TRBV12-5 with TRBJ2-5, with 8 bases fitting TRBD2. CDR1 and CDR2 (germline): LGHNT, FRNRAP. V lost 6 bases and J lost 0; bases outside the gene matches: 15. The CDR3 runs 18 residues. The CDR3 spells CASGGETEAGAYQETQYF. As DNA, the CDR3 is TGTGCTAGTGGAGGGGAAACCGAAGCGGGGGCCTACCAAGAGACCCAGTACTTC.

The chain links TRBV19 to TRBJ1-1, with D maybe TRBD1 (5 bases). V was shortened by 8 bases and J by 7 bases, with 14 bases between the two germline ends. This CDR3 contains 12 residues. The germline V gene encodes CDR1 LNHDA and CDR2 SQIVND (reference sequence). The CDR3 bases are TGTGCCAGTCGGTGGCCTCAGGGTGAAGCTTTCTTT. It yields the protein CASRWPQGEAFF.

The chain joins TRBV9 to TRBJ1-6, with D possibly TRBD1 on 5 matching bases. This CDR3 contains 15 residues. V dropped 2 bases and J dropped 7 bases, with 13 bases sitting between them. The germline gives CDR1 SGDLS, CDR2 YYNGEE. CDR3 in amino acids: CASSVLQGTNSPLHF. The CDR3 DNA follows: TGTGCCAGCAGCGTCCTCCAGGGAACGAATTCACCCCTCCACTTT.

V usage is TRBV10-1 and J usage is TRBJ1-1; 7 bases are a match to TRBD1. This CDR3 is built from 12 residues. Germline V gives CDR1 WNHNN, CDR2 SYGVQD (reference sequence). Unmatched junction bases numbered 6, after V lost 3 bases and J lost 11 bases. The CDR3 DNA reads TGCGCCAGCAGTGACCTCGGACAGGCGGCTTTCTTT. Residues: CASSDLGQAAFF.

This clone was seen only once. The V and J genes are TRBV5-8 and TRBJ1-2; D unclear. V lost 0 bases, J lost 2 bases, and 14 bases lay in between. Germline V gene data show CDR1 as SGHTS and CDR2 as YDEGEE. The CDR3 covers 16 residues. The CDR3, as DNA: TGTGCCAGCAGCTTGGTAACAGCCCGATTGAACTATGGCTACACCTTC. It encodes CASSLVTARLNYGYTF.

The chain links TRBV4-1 to TRBJ2-2; 9 bases are shared with TRBD2. Germline CDR1 and CDR2: MGHRA and YSYEKL. CDR3 length: 16 residues. Losses at the gene ends were 2 bases for V and 7 bases for J; bases not matched to a gene: 8. CDR3 nucleotide sequence: TGCGCCAGCAGCCAATCCGCAGCGGGGGGAGTCGGGGAGCTGTTTTTT. It codes for CASSQSAAGGVGELFF.

V usage is TRBV6-5 and J usage is TRBJ1-4; no clear D gene. The CDR3 extends over 13 amino acids. Trimming pared 8 bases from V and 6 bases from J, leaving 13 bases between. Germline CDR1 MNHEY, CDR2 SVGAGI. The DNA for the CDR3 is TGTGCCAGCGGACGAGGGCAGGATGAAAAACTGTTTTTT. Its protein product is CASGRGQDEKLFF.

The V call is TRBV4-1, the J call TRBJ2-1; tentatively, D is TRBD2 (6 bases). The CDR3 is made up of 15 amino acids. Germline CDR1 reads MGHRA; CDR2 reads YSYEKL. Trimming removed 4 bases at V and 4 bases at J, with 14 bases between. This CDR3 is CASSRGGVGYNEQFF. The CDR3 DNA sequence: TGCGCCAGCAGCCGAGGCGGGGTAGGGTACAATGAGCAGTTCTTC.

This chain links TRBV6-4 with TRBJ2-3; TRBD1 matches at 7 bases. The CDR3 consists of 16 residues. The germline gives CDR1 MRHNA, CDR2 SNTAGT. The J segment lost 2 bases and the V segment lost 0 bases, leaving 5 bases of the junction unmatched. CDR3 in amino acids: CASSDSGTATTDTQYF. The CDR3 DNA reads as TGTGCCAGCAGTGACTCTGGGACAGCCACCACAGATACGCAGTATTTT.